The TCR beta chain described here comes from a study of T cells in Graves' hyperthyroidism and ophthalmopathy (dated by TCRdb to the late 2010s). At the level of the whole study: Peripheral blood samples were taken at the time of initial diagnosis, prior to any treatment. TCR V-J signatures able to tell the groups apart were searched for in a discovery cohort of 95 or so patients, of whom 40 to 45 had Graves' ophthalmopathy and 55 to 60 had stable Graves' hyperthyroidism. An independent validation cohort of around 19 hyperthyroidism patients and 17 patients who later progressed to ophthalmopathy tested prospective prediction of ophthalmopathy. For training and testing, the 100 patients in the discovery cohort were randomly divided in a 7:3 ratio. The study also compared thyroid tissue and blood T-cell repertoires from 6 or 7 Graves' hyperthyroidism patients. Once sampling was done, hyperthyroidism patients were given methimazole at a starting dose of 30 mg daily, whereas ophthalmopathy patients were given high-dose intravenous methylprednisolone. The paper reports TCR Vbeta CDR3 sequencing of over 120 peripheral blood samples: 40 to 45 ophthalmopathy, about 75 hyperthyroidism and around 17 progressor patients. Overall study outcomes, separate from this receptor: In validation, progression to ophthalmopathy was predicted by the model with 70% to 71% sensitivity and just over 72% specificity, a median of approximately 6.5 months before onset. Sample size was not statistically predetermined, and investigators were not blinded to group allocation. Blood samples also contained most of the expanded thyroid clonotypes (frequency above 0.001), which suggests that blood repertoires may reflect thyroid immune responses. In cross-validation, a model built on a 13 V-J signature told ophthalmopathy apart from stable hyperthyroidism with less than 90% sensitivity and approximately 84% specificity, and in testing the same model reached 80%/75%.

Between the V and J ends, shortened by 0 bases and 7 bases respectively, the junction contains 9 bases. Taken from cysteine to phenylalanine, the CDR3 has 13 residues. Left in the record is the CDR3 DNA by itself, 39 bases read in frame from the first base. CDR1 and CDR2 are read off the germline V gene (reference sequence) as MNHEY and SMNVEV. As regards this clonotype: The specificity of this receptor is unknown. Nothing much larger sits one base from this clone, and base qualities are not available.

In the ophthalmopathy patients, disease was moderately to severely active, with a Clinical Activity Score of 3 or more, a NOSPECS grade of 4 or more, and a duration of less than 3 months. Patients with uncontrolled infections, other autoimmune diseases, pregnancy or lactation were excluded. Diagnoses were established on the basis of clinical symptoms, serum thyroxine and TRAb, thyroid ultrasound, and orbital computed tomography. PBMCs were separated from about 10 ml of fresh peripheral blood using Ficoll-Paque density gradient centrifugation. Trizol reagent was used to extract total RNA, and RNA quality was then checked on an Agilent 2100 Bioanalyzer. The TCR beta CDR3 regions were amplified from the RNA transcripts. A first-round RT-PCR of the TCR CDR3 used the HTBI primer set with the Qiagen OneStep RT-PCR kit. Libraries were constructed in a second round of multiplex PCR, after which size selection and purification were performed. Paired-end sequencing of the libraries was performed with 100 bp reads on an Illumina HiSeq2000. In the original analysis: SOAPnuke was used to process the raw data, removing reads that contained adapters or uncalled bases, had a mean Phred below 15, or lacked an exact match to the constant primer or identifier. High-quality paired reads were merged with COPE v1.2.5, and unique nucleotide sequences were defined as clonotypes. MiTCR v1.1 was used to align the clonotypes against IMGT TRBV, TRBD and TRBJ reference segments. The analysis was restricted to V-J combinations with a frequency above 0.0001, which together covered about 99% of the repertoires. A TCS score was defined as the ratio of F50 (clonal expansion) to E x V (chaos), with BLOSUM62-based TCRdist applied between CDR3 peptides within each V-J. Welch's t-statistics and random forest reduced roughly 500 V-J features to 13, which were used in a naive Bayes classifier (R e1071). TCRdb trimmed the raw reads at Q25, called clones with MiXCR and kept productive beta chains. Rows matching on CDR3 protein sequence are summarized as one entry with the most common DNA and genes. The V and J calls and clone size are TCRdb's, not the authors'. The sample table records approximately 570,000 distinct CDR3 sequences; less than 20% of these occur just once. Jointly, the top ten make up 47% of the sample.

What was sequenced was blood. The rearrangement combines TRBV27 with TRBJ1-2, with no D gene named confidently. The sequence derives from a man between 40 and 49 years old with Graves' ophthalmopathy. The CDR3 amino acid sequence is: CASSLSRPGGYTF. In nucleotide form, the sequence is TGTGCCAGCAGTTTATCAAGACCCGGTGGCTACACCTTC.